The rows below give T cell receptor beta chains drawn from one sample of a study of resident and recirculating memory T cells in vitiligo. Some clones are missing from TCRdb's copy, which holds only in-frame ones; the method was immunoSEQ multiplex PCR. The table records approximately 69,000 clones, approximately 90% of them present only once. Sequencing was done on a sample of blood. The receptor source for this set is a male donor with vitiligo. Each CDR3 is given with its conserved first and last residue. Fields, in order: CDR3 length, clone size, J gene, D gene, V gene, CDR3 protein, CDR3 DNA. A D gene is named only where the DNA matches it firmly. Size is omitted from some rows. Given values are once, few, many or a class for expanded clones.

cdr3_length: 14; clone_size: -; j_call: TRBJ2-3; d_call: -; v_call: TRBV9; cdr3_aa: CASSVAPGPDTQYF; cdr3_nt: TGTGCCAGCAGCGTAGCTCCAGGTCCGGATACGCAGTATTTT
cdr3_length: 14; clone_size: -; j_call: TRBJ1-4; d_call: TRBD1; v_call: TRBV6-5; cdr3_aa: CASSPRTGGEKLFF; cdr3_nt: TGTGCCAGCAGTCCACGGACAGGGGGAGAAAAACTGTTTTTT
cdr3_length: 14; clone_size: -; j_call: TRBJ2-3; d_call: -; v_call: TRBV5-1; cdr3_aa: CASSSGAPTDTQYF; cdr3_nt: TGCGCCAGCAGCTCAGGGGCCCCCACAGATACGCAGTATTTT
cdr3_length: 14; clone_size: -; j_call: TRBJ2-3; d_call: -; v_call: TRBV7-2; cdr3_aa: CASSSSGYTDTQYF; cdr3_nt: TGTGCCAGCAGCTCCAGCGGATACACAGATACGCAGTATTTT
cdr3_length: 15; clone_size: -; j_call: TRBJ1-4; d_call: TRBD1; v_call: TRBV19; cdr3_aa: CASSIGAGGPEKLFF; cdr3_nt: TGTGCCAGTAGTATAGGAGCAGGGGGCCCTGAAAAACTGTTTTTT
cdr3_length: 13; clone_size: -; j_call: TRBJ1-6; d_call: -; v_call: TRBV30; cdr3_aa: CAWNRVGNSPLHF; cdr3_nt: TGTGCCTGGAACAGGGTTGGGAATTCACCCCTCCACTTT
cdr3_length: 11; clone_size: -; j_call: TRBJ2-7; d_call: -; v_call: TRBV5-6; cdr3_aa: CASGIRAEQYF; cdr3_nt: TGTGCCAGCGGCATCCGTGCCGAGCAGTACTTC
cdr3_length: 15; clone_size: few; j_call: TRBJ2-1; d_call: TRBD1; v_call: TRBV7-9; cdr3_aa: CASSPGQGVDNEQFF; cdr3_nt: TGTGCCAGCAGCCCGGGACAGGGGGTTGATAATGAGCAGTTCTTC
cdr3_length: 18; clone_size: -; j_call: TRBJ2-5; d_call: TRBD2; v_call: TRBV4-2; cdr3_aa: CASSQLGLAGGYQETQYF; cdr3_nt: TGTGCCAGCAGCCAATTGGGGCTAGCGGGGGGGTACCAAGAGACCCAGTACTTC
cdr3_length: 20; clone_size: -; j_call: TRBJ2-5; d_call: TRBD2; v_call: TRBV9; cdr3_aa: CASSLYSDLAGGGVEETQYF; cdr3_nt: TGTGCCAGCAGCTTGTACAGCGACCTAGCGGGGGGCGGGGTAGAAGAGACCCAGTACTTC
cdr3_length: 15; clone_size: -; j_call: TRBJ1-6; d_call: TRBD1; v_call: TRBV7-2; cdr3_aa: CASSLGTGLISPLHF; cdr3_nt: TGTGCCAGCAGCTTAGGGACAGGCCTTATTTCACCCCTCCACTTT
cdr3_length: 19; clone_size: once; j_call: TRBJ2-4; d_call: -; v_call: TRBV6-1; cdr3_aa: CASSGQTRLPGLAKNIQYF; cdr3_nt: TGTGCCAGCAGTGGACAGACTAGACTCCCGGGACTAGCCAAAAACATTCAGTACTTC
cdr3_length: 16; clone_size: -; j_call: TRBJ1-2; d_call: TRBD1; v_call: TRBV13; cdr3_aa: CASSSSDRSTNYGYTF; cdr3_nt: TGTGCCAGCAGCTCATCGGACAGGTCCACTAACTATGGCTACACCTTC
cdr3_length: 14; clone_size: -; j_call: TRBJ1-1; d_call: -; v_call: TRBV19; cdr3_aa: CASSLSPGDTEAFF; cdr3_nt: TGTGCCAGTAGTCTGTCCCCGGGGGACACTGAAGCTTTCTTT
cdr3_length: 17; clone_size: -; j_call: TRBJ2-7; d_call: TRBD1; v_call: TRBV30; cdr3_aa: CAWTPLRPPHRGREQYF; cdr3_nt: TGTGCCTGGACCCCCCTTCGGCCCCCACACAGGGGCCGCGAGCAGTACTTC
cdr3_length: 18; clone_size: -; j_call: TRBJ1-1; d_call: TRBD1; v_call: TRBV18; cdr3_aa: CASSLLPLSQGANTEAFF; cdr3_nt: TGTGCCAGCTCACTGCTACCTTTGAGCCAGGGGGCCAACACTGAAGCTTTCTTT
cdr3_length: 15; clone_size: once; j_call: TRBJ2-5; d_call: TRBD2; v_call: TRBV27; cdr3_aa: CASSLQRGAQETQYF; cdr3_nt: TGTGCCAGCAGTTTACAGCGGGGGGCCCAAGAGACCCAGTACTTC
cdr3_length: 16; clone_size: -; j_call: TRBJ1-1; d_call: TRBD1; v_call: TRBV27; cdr3_aa: CASSSPDRGRSTEAFF; cdr3_nt: TGTGCCAGCAGTTCCCCAGACAGGGGGCGGAGCACTGAAGCTTTCTTT
cdr3_length: 15; clone_size: -; j_call: TRBJ1-1; d_call: -; v_call: TRBV4-3; cdr3_aa: CASSQEEGRGTEAFF; cdr3_nt: TGCGCCAGCAGCCAAGAAGAGGGCAGGGGCACTGAAGCTTTCTTT
cdr3_length: 15; clone_size: -; j_call: TRBJ2-5; d_call: -; v_call: TRBV18; cdr3_aa: CASSPTTTLQETQYF; cdr3_nt: TGTGCCAGCTCACCAACTACTACCCTCCAAGAGACCCAGTACTTC
cdr3_length: 13; clone_size: -; j_call: TRBJ2-7; d_call: TRBD1; v_call: TRBV6-1; cdr3_aa: CASLWTGSYEQYF; cdr3_nt: TGTGCCAGCTTATGGACAGGGTCGTACGAGCAGTACTTC
cdr3_length: 14; clone_size: once; j_call: TRBJ1-5; d_call: TRBD1; v_call: TRBV28; cdr3_aa: CASGIQGVDQPQHF; cdr3_nt: TGTGCCAGCGGTATACAGGGGGTGGATCAGCCCCAGCATTTT
cdr3_length: 15; clone_size: -; j_call: TRBJ2-5; d_call: TRBD1; v_call: TRBV7-2; cdr3_aa: CASSPSQGTEETQYF; cdr3_nt: TGTGCCAGCAGCCCCTCACAGGGGACGGAGGAGACCCAGTACTTC
cdr3_length: 15; clone_size: few; j_call: TRBJ2-7; d_call: TRBD1; v_call: TRBV7-3; cdr3_aa: CASSPHGTGGLEQYF; cdr3_nt: TGTGCCAGCAGCCCGCACGGGACAGGGGGTCTCGAGCAGTACTTC
cdr3_length: 16; clone_size: -; j_call: TRBJ1-6; d_call: TRBD1; v_call: TRBV28; cdr3_aa: CASSPPQGARDSPLHF; cdr3_nt: TGTGCCAGCAGTCCGCCCCAGGGGGCGAGGGATTCACCCCTCCACTTT
cdr3_length: 16; clone_size: -; j_call: TRBJ2-7; d_call: -; v_call: TRBV5-5; cdr3_aa: CASSPLTVRRGYEQYF; cdr3_nt: TGTGCCAGCAGCCCCCTGACGGTGCGCCGGGGTTACGAGCAGTACTTC
cdr3_length: 20; clone_size: once; j_call: TRBJ1-1; d_call: -; v_call: TRBV21-1; cdr3_aa: CASTIKERRDRAGEDTEAFF; cdr3_nt: TGTGCCAGCACTATAAAGGAGAGGAGGGACAGGGCCGGGGAGGACACTGAAGCTTTCTTT
cdr3_length: 14; clone_size: -; j_call: TRBJ1-3; d_call: -; v_call: TRBV7-2; cdr3_aa: CASSLDGAAGTIYF; cdr3_nt: TGTGCCAGCAGCTTAGATGGGGCGGCCGGCACCATATATTTT
cdr3_length: 17; clone_size: -; j_call: TRBJ2-1; d_call: TRBD2; v_call: TRBV7-2; cdr3_aa: CASSLGLGGAVYNEQFF; cdr3_nt: TGTGCCAGCAGCTTAGGTCTCGGGGGGGCCGTCTACAATGAGCAGTTCTTC
cdr3_length: 14; clone_size: few; j_call: TRBJ1-1; d_call: TRBD1; v_call: TRBV6-1; cdr3_aa: CASSWTGENTEAFF; cdr3_nt: TGTGCCAGCAGTTGGACAGGGGAAAACACTGAAGCTTTCTTT
cdr3_length: 19; clone_size: -; j_call: TRBJ2-6; d_call: TRBD2; v_call: TRBV5-4; cdr3_aa: CASSLYILAGASGANVLTF; cdr3_nt: TGTGCCAGCAGCTTGTACATACTAGCGGGGGCCTCTGGGGCCAACGTCCTGACTTTC
cdr3_length: 15; clone_size: -; j_call: TRBJ2-5; d_call: -; v_call: TRBV9; cdr3_aa: CASSVGGGLLETQYF; cdr3_nt: TGTGCCAGCAGCGTAGGGGGGGGCCTTTTGGAGACCCAGTACTTC
cdr3_length: 16; clone_size: -; j_call: TRBJ2-7; d_call: -; v_call: TRBV19; cdr3_aa: CASSIVPSSGPTEQYF; cdr3_nt: TGTGCCAGTAGTATTGTTCCTTCGTCAGGGCCGACAGAGCAGTACTTC
cdr3_length: 14; clone_size: -; j_call: TRBJ2-5; d_call: TRBD1; v_call: TRBV6-1; cdr3_aa: CASSEGTGVGTQYF; cdr3_nt: TGTGCCAGCAGTGAGGGGACAGGGGTAGGGACCCAGTACTTC
cdr3_length: 15; clone_size: -; j_call: TRBJ2-1; d_call: TRBD1; v_call: TRBV5-8; cdr3_aa: CASSQTGSSYNEQFF; cdr3_nt: TGTGCCAGCAGCCAGACAGGGAGCTCCTACAATGAGCAGTTCTTC
cdr3_length: 13; clone_size: -; j_call: TRBJ2-7; d_call: -; v_call: TRBV18; cdr3_aa: CASSLTQGYEQYF; cdr3_nt: TGTGCCAGCTCGCTCACCCAGGGCTACGAGCAGTACTTC
cdr3_length: 13; clone_size: -; j_call: TRBJ2-2; d_call: -; v_call: TRBV5-1; cdr3_aa: CASTHGSTGELFF; cdr3_nt: TGCGCCAGCACCCACGGGTCCACCGGGGAGCTGTTTTTT
cdr3_length: 14; clone_size: -; j_call: TRBJ1-5; d_call: TRBD1; v_call: TRBV6-5; cdr3_aa: CATGVGGKQWPQHF; cdr3_nt: TGTGCCACCGGTGTAGGGGGCAAACAATGGCCCCAGCATTTT
cdr3_length: 13; clone_size: -; j_call: TRBJ1-1; d_call: TRBD1; v_call: TRBV5-3; cdr3_aa: CARPRDRLKAAFF; cdr3_nt: TGTGCCAGACCAAGGGACAGGCTCAAGGCGGCTTTCTTT
cdr3_length: 17; clone_size: few; j_call: TRBJ1-5; d_call: TRBD1; v_call: TRBV15; cdr3_aa: CATRPGQGIFLGQPQHF; cdr3_nt: TGTGCCACCAGACCGGGACAGGGGATTTTTCTCGGGCAGCCCCAGCATTTT
cdr3_length: 17; clone_size: once; j_call: TRBJ1-5; d_call: TRBD1; v_call: TRBV10-3; cdr3_aa: CAISESIGTGDNQPQHF; cdr3_nt: TGTGCCATCAGTGAGTCTATAGGGACAGGGGACAATCAGCCCCAGCATTTT